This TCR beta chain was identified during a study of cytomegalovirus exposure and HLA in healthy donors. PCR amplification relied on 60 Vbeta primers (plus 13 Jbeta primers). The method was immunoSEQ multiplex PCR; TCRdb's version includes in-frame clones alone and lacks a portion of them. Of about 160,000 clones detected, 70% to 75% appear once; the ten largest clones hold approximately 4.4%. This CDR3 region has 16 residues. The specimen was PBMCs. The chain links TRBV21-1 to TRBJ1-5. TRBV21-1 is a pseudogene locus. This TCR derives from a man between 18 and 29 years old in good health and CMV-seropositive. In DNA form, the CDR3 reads TGTGCCAGCAGCAAACGAGGGCGGTTGCGCAATCAGCCCCAGCATTTT. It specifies CASSKRGRLRNQPQHF.